This is a list of T cell receptor beta chains from one sample in a study of T cells in Graves' hyperthyroidism and ophthalmopathy. Via MiXCR, TCRdb re-called the multiplex PCR reads, giving one row per CDR3 protein. The data contain a few hundred thousand distinct CDR3 sequences, around an eighth of them singletons. The sample was blood. These receptor sequences come from a woman aged 18 to 35 with Graves' hyperthyroidism. CDR3s include the opening cysteine and the closing phenylalanine or tryptophan. The order of the fields is D gene, clone size, V gene, J gene, CDR3 protein, CDR3 DNA. D genes are given only for firm matches. Not all rows give a size; the values are once, few, many and, for expanded clones, a class.

d_call: .
clone_size: many
v_call: TRBV25-1
j_call: TRBJ1-1
cdr3_aa: CASGTGTAEAFF
cdr3_nt: TGTGCCAGCGGTACCGGGACCGCAGAAGCTTTCTTT

d_call: .
clone_size: many
v_call: TRBV11-2
j_call: TRBJ2-7
cdr3_aa: CASSSDVYEQYF
cdr3_nt: TGTGCCAGCAGCTCGGACGTCTACGAGCAGTACTTC

d_call: .
clone_size: .
v_call: TRBV7-8
j_call: TRBJ2-1
cdr3_aa: CASSLGQAELNEQFF
cdr3_nt: TGTGCCAGCAGCTTAGGGCAAGCGGAGCTCAATGAGCAGTTCTTC

d_call: .
clone_size: .
v_call: TRBV30
j_call: TRBJ1-1
cdr3_aa: CAWGARDTEACF
cdr3_nt: TGTGCCTGGGGGGCGAGGGACACTGAAGCTTGCTTT

d_call: .
clone_size: many
v_call: TRBV12-3/TRBV12-4
j_call: TRBJ2-3
cdr3_aa: CASSRPALEWDTDTQYF
cdr3_nt: TGTGCCAGCAGCCGCCCCGCCCTGGAATGGGACACGGACACGCAGTATTTT

d_call: .
clone_size: many
v_call: TRBV6-1
j_call: TRBJ1-1
cdr3_aa: CASSYQPGFGNTEAFF
cdr3_nt: TGTGCCAGCAGTTATCAGCCAGGGTTTGGAAACACTGAAGCTTTCTTT

d_call: TRBD1
clone_size: many
v_call: TRBV4-1
j_call: TRBJ2-7
cdr3_aa: CASSQGQGITYEQYF
cdr3_nt: TGCGCCAGCAGCCAAGGACAGGGGATAACCTACGAGCAGTACTTC

d_call: TRBD2
clone_size: many
v_call: TRBV12-3/TRBV12-4
j_call: TRBJ2-5
cdr3_aa: CASSGGLAGGYEETQYF
cdr3_nt: TGTGCCAGCAGTGGGGGACTAGCGGGAGGATATGAAGAGACCCAGTACTTC

d_call: .
clone_size: many
v_call: TRBV3-1
j_call: TRBJ2-2
cdr3_aa: CASSTRDITGELFF
cdr3_nt: TGTGCCAGCAGTACGCGGGACATAACCGGGGAGCTGTTTTTT

d_call: TRBD2
clone_size: .
v_call: TRBV19
j_call: TRBJ2-2
cdr3_aa: CSGMRTGELFF
cdr3_nt: TGTAGCGGGATGAGGACCGGGGAGCTGTTTTTT

d_call: TRBD1
clone_size: .
v_call: TRBV20-1
j_call: TRBJ1-5
cdr3_aa: CSARDEGQGILSNQPQHF
cdr3_nt: TGCAGTGCTAGAGATGAGGGACAGGGGATTTTGAGCAATCAGCCCCAGCATTTT

d_call: .
clone_size: .
v_call: TRBV7-2
j_call: TRBJ1-2
cdr3_aa: CASSLGFQTYGYTF
cdr3_nt: TGTGCCAGCAGCTTAGGGTTCCAGACCTATGGCTACACCTTC

d_call: .
clone_size: many
v_call: TRBV28
j_call: TRBJ2-5
cdr3_aa: CASSLEDGDPPRETQYF
cdr3_nt: TGTGCCAGCAGTTTAGAAGACGGGGACCCCCCTCGGGAGACCCAGTACTTC

d_call: .
clone_size: .
v_call: TRBV4-1
j_call: TRBJ1-5
cdr3_aa: CASSQDRIFSNQPQHF
cdr3_nt: TGCGCCAGCAGCCAAGATCGGATATTTAGCAATCAGCCCCAGCATTTT

d_call: .
clone_size: few
v_call: TRBV7-2
j_call: TRBJ1-5
cdr3_aa: CASSSSHGNSNQPQHF
cdr3_nt: TGTGCCAGCAGCTCGTCACACGGAAATAGCAATCAGCCCCAGCATTTT

d_call: .
clone_size: many
v_call: TRBV11-2
j_call: TRBJ2-1
cdr3_aa: CASSLRGEGRVRSNEQFF
cdr3_nt: TGTGCCAGCAGCTTAAGGGGGGAGGGCCGTGTACGATCCAATGAGCAGTTCTTC

d_call: TRBD1
clone_size: .
v_call: TRBV4-1
j_call: TRBJ1-2
cdr3_aa: CASSQDGTENYGYTF
cdr3_nt: TGCGCCAGCAGCCAAGATGGGACAGAGAACTATGGCTACACCTTC

d_call: .
clone_size: few
v_call: TRBV9
j_call: TRBJ2-2
cdr3_aa: CASSHGGRTGELFF
cdr3_nt: TGTGCCAGCAGCCACGGGGGGCGCACCGGGGAGCTGTTTTTT

d_call: .
clone_size: many
v_call: TRBV2
j_call: TRBJ2-1
cdr3_aa: CASSGVRVRAYNEQFF
cdr3_nt: TGTGCCAGCAGTGGGGTCAGGGTTAGGGCCTACAATGAGCAGTTCTTC

d_call: .
clone_size: few
v_call: TRBV7-3
j_call: TRBJ1-1
cdr3_aa: CAGSLNAGENTEAFF
cdr3_nt: TGTGCCGGCAGCTTAAACGCAGGGGAGAACACTGAAGCTTTCTTT

d_call: TRBD2
clone_size: .
v_call: TRBV27
j_call: TRBJ2-3
cdr3_aa: CASSSLAGGSDTQYF
cdr3_nt: TGTGCCAGCAGTTCGCTAGCGGGAGGTTCAGATACGCAGTATTTT

d_call: .
clone_size: many
v_call: TRBV28
j_call: TRBJ2-1
cdr3_aa: CASSLSSGRREQFF
cdr3_nt: TGTGCCAGCAGTTTGTCTTCTGGTCGTCGGGAGCAGTTCTTC

d_call: TRBD1
clone_size: many
v_call: TRBV12-3/TRBV12-4
j_call: TRBJ2-2
cdr3_aa: CASRPRTGGTGELFF
cdr3_nt: TGTGCCAGCAGGCCCCGGACAGGGGGCACCGGGGAGCTGTTTTTT

d_call: TRBD1
clone_size: many
v_call: TRBV28
j_call: TRBJ2-3
cdr3_aa: CASSLGDRGRGDTQYF
cdr3_nt: TGTGCCAGCAGTTTAGGAGACAGGGGGCGCGGAGATACGCAGTATTTT

d_call: .
clone_size: many
v_call: TRBV2
j_call: TRBJ1-2
cdr3_aa: CASRGAGRTYGYTF
cdr3_nt: TGTGCCAGCAGAGGGGCAGGGAGAACCTATGGCTACACCTTC

d_call: .
clone_size: .
v_call: TRBV2
j_call: TRBJ1-1
cdr3_aa: CVSNGGLMNTEAFF
cdr3_nt: TGTGTCAGCAATGGGGGGCTTATGAACACTGAAGCTTTCTTT

d_call: .
clone_size: many
v_call: TRBV7-8
j_call: TRBJ2-2
cdr3_aa: CASSYRPGNTGELFF
cdr3_nt: TGTGCCAGCAGCTATAGGCCGGGCAACACCGGGGAGCTGTTTTTT

d_call: TRBD1
clone_size: .
v_call: TRBV9
j_call: TRBJ1-3
cdr3_aa: CASSPQGGYGNTIYF
cdr3_nt: TGTGCCAGCAGCCCCCAGGGGGGCTACGGAAACACCATATATTTT

d_call: .
clone_size: .
v_call: TRBV7-9
j_call: TRBJ2-7
cdr3_aa: CASSLFFSGLFSYEQYF
cdr3_nt: TGTGCCAGCAGCTTATTTTTTTCGGGACTGTTCTCCTACGAGCAGTACTTC

d_call: TRBD2
clone_size: .
v_call: TRBV10-2
j_call: TRBJ2-1
cdr3_aa: CASRKRGAGYNEQFF
cdr3_nt: TGCGCCAGCAGAAAGCGGGGGGCGGGCTACAATGAGCAGTTCTTC

d_call: .
clone_size: few
v_call: TRBV7-7
j_call: TRBJ1-4
cdr3_aa: CASSLSTGTNEKLFF
cdr3_nt: TGTGCCAGCAGCTTATCCACGGGAACTAATGAAAAACTGTTTTTT

d_call: TRBD2
clone_size: few
v_call: TRBV27
j_call: TRBJ2-3
cdr3_aa: CAVATVSSGRMGIGDTQYF
cdr3_nt: TGTGCCGTCGCCACCGTGTCTAGCGGGAGGATGGGTATAGGGGATACGCAGTATTTT

d_call: .
clone_size: many
v_call: TRBV11-3
j_call: TRBJ2-1
cdr3_aa: CASSQDENEQFF
cdr3_nt: TGTGCCAGCAGCCAGGACGAGAATGAGCAGTTCTTC

d_call: .
clone_size: .
v_call: TRBV5-1
j_call: TRBJ2-3
cdr3_aa: CASSLGSGGADTQYF
cdr3_nt: TGCGCCAGCAGCTTAGGTTCAGGGGGGGCAGATACGCAGTATTTT

d_call: TRBD1
clone_size: many
v_call: TRBV29-1
j_call: TRBJ2-3
cdr3_aa: CSARDRTSTDTQYF
cdr3_nt: TGCAGCGCGAGGGACAGAACTAGCACAGATACGCAGTATTTT

d_call: TRBD1
clone_size: many
v_call: TRBV20-1
j_call: TRBJ1-1
cdr3_aa: CSARETGWVAEAFF
cdr3_nt: TGCAGTGCTAGGGAGACAGGGTGGGTTGCTGAAGCTTTCTTT

d_call: .
clone_size: many
v_call: TRBV28
j_call: TRBJ1-6
cdr3_aa: CATADLAESSYNSPLHF
cdr3_nt: TGTGCCACCGCCGACCTTGCCGAGAGCTCCTATAATTCACCCCTCCACTTT

d_call: .
clone_size: .
v_call: TRBV29-1
j_call: TRBJ1-4
cdr3_aa: CSVVEGVGEKLLF
cdr3_nt: TGCAGCGTTGTGGAGGGTGTGGGTGAAAAACTGCTTTTT

d_call: TRBD1
clone_size: many
v_call: TRBV11-2
j_call: TRBJ2-5
cdr3_aa: CASSLDDREEVETQYF
cdr3_nt: TGTGCCAGCAGCTTAGATGACAGGGAAGAGGTGGAGACCCAGTACTTC

d_call: .
clone_size: many
v_call: TRBV2
j_call: TRBJ2-3
cdr3_aa: CASSEGEGDTQYF
cdr3_nt: TGTGCCAGCAGTGAGGGGGAAGGAGATACGCAGTATTTT

d_call: .
clone_size: few
v_call: TRBV12-3/TRBV12-4
j_call: TRBJ1-3
cdr3_aa: CASSIGGGAHTIYF
cdr3_nt: TGTGCCAGCAGCATCGGGGGGGGCGCACACACCATATATTTT

d_call: .
clone_size: .
v_call: TRBV19
j_call: TRBJ2-4
cdr3_aa: CASSIARGRFIAKNIQYF
cdr3_nt: TGTGCCAGTAGTATAGCTAGGGGCCGATTCATAGCCAAAAACATTCAGTACTTC

d_call: TRBD2
clone_size: few
v_call: TRBV14
j_call: TRBJ2-4
cdr3_aa: CASSQGGLVIAKNIQYF
cdr3_nt: TGTGCCAGCAGCCAAGGTGGACTAGTCATAGCCAAAAACATTCAGTACTTC

d_call: TRBD1
clone_size: many
v_call: TRBV3-1
j_call: TRBJ1-1
cdr3_aa: CASSLLSTGVRNTEAFF
cdr3_nt: TGTGCCAGCAGCCTCCTATCGACAGGGGTTAGGAACACTGAAGCTTTCTTT

d_call: .
clone_size: many
v_call: TRBV29-1
j_call: TRBJ1-1
cdr3_aa: CSVGGAGAQTTEAFF
cdr3_nt: TGCAGCGTCGGAGGGGCAGGGGCTCAAACCACTGAAGCTTTCTTT